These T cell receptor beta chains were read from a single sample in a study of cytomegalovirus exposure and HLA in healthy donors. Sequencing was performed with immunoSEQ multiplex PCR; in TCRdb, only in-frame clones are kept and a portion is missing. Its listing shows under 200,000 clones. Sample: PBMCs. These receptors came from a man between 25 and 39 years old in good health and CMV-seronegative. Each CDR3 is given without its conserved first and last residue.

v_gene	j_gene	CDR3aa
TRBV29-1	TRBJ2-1	SARGLAGLNEQF
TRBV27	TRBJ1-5	ASSLSWDRGNQPQH
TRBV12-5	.	ASGLLQGRNEQY
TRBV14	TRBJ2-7	ASSQSAHYSYEQY
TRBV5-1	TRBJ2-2	ASMPTSDTGELF
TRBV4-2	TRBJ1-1	ASTDTPGVNTEAF
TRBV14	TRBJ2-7	ASSQVRQGEQY
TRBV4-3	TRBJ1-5	ASSQERGMWNQPQH
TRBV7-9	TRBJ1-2	ASSTQITGVDGYT
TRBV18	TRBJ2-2	ASSPQQGPGTGELF
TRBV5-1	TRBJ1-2	ASSLGQGGMET
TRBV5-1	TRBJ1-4	ASSLKSGTGNEKLF
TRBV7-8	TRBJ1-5	ASSPSGRGGQPQH
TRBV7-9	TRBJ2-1	ASRRSNEQF
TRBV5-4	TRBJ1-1	ASSTRDSLHPNTEAF
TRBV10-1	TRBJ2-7	ASSESGRRYEQY
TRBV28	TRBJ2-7	ASARRSYEQY
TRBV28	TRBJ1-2	ASSYPGRTGVHYGYT
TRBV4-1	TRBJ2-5	ASSQDLGGSETQY
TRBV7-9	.	ASSLTPGQGTYEQY
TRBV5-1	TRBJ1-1	ASSLEARDHDEAF
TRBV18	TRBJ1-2	ASSNGIGDGYT
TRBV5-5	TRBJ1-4	ASSLANEVEKLF
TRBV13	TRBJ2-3	ASSPVAESTDTQY
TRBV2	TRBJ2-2	ASSQLRVNTGELF
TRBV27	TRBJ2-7	ASSFLGQGYEQY
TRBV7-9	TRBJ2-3	ASSLSEGGTDTQY
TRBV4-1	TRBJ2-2	ASSQMLYEQTGELF
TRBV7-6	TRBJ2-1	ASSLGVARTSGLEF
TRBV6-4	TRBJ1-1	ASSDSRTGGPTEAF
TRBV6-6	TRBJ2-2	ASRNGQNTGELF
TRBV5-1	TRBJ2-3	ASSPLKTSEDTQY
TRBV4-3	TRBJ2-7	ASSQTGADYEQY
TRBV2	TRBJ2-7	ASAGQGAFYEQY
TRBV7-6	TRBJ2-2	ASSLRTLADTGELF